Shown below are 16 T cell receptor beta chains from a single sample sequenced in a study of T cell repertoires in cytomegalovirus infection (dated by TCRdb to between 2017 and 2020). The treatment or condition label, as the study defines it: in vitro stimulation with specific CMV peptide epitopes to enrich CMV-specific T cells. The instrument was an Illumina HiSeq 1500. The public reads were quality trimmed at Q25 with fastp and then assembled into clones with MiXCR by TCRdb, keeping productive beta chains. Each entry is one CDR3 protein sequence, shown with its most common DNA and genes. The sample table records about 830,000 distinct CDR3 sequences; 32% of these occur just once. The ten biggest clones cover around 12% of the sample. Antigen specificity for these receptors is unknown. Specimen: cultured CD8+ T cells from PBMCs, collected from culture after CMV antigen stimulation. The receptors stem from a human donor in good health (CMV status not recorded). Some clones in this sample may be carry-over from other donors' samples.

The chain links TRBV3-1 to TRBJ1-5, with a tentative D call TRBD1 (6 bases). This CDR3 has 15 amino acids. In germline, CDR1 is LGHDT, CDR2 YNNKEL (reference sequence). Deletions cut 0 bases from V and 6 bases from J, with 12 bases between. CDR3 sequence: CASSQDRGALQPQHF. The DNA of the CDR3 is TGTGCCAGCAGCCAAGATCGGGGGGCGCTTCAGCCCCAGCATTTT.

In its sample, this clonotype was seen many times. The chain recombines TRBV7-2 with TRBJ2-3; D unresolved. The CDR3 has 15 amino acids. V shed 5 bases and J shed 5 bases, with 17 bases lying between them. Germline V CDR1 and CDR2: SGHTA, FQGNSA. The CDR3, as DNA: TGTGCCAGCAGCCGAACAGACCTTTCTCAAGATACGCAGTATTTT. It specifies CASSRTDLSQDTQYF.

In this sample, this clonotype turned up a few times. The V and J genes are TRBV7-4 and TRBJ1-5; the D is unclear. Trimming took 1 base from V and 6 from J, leaving 13 bases between them. The germline CDR1 and CDR2 sequences are SGHVT and SQSDAQ. The CDR3 sequence is 15 residues long. The CDR3 nucleotides are TGTGCCAGCAGCTTAGGTCCCGCGCACGGTCAGCCCCAGCATTTT. Translated, it gives CASSLGPAHGQPQHF.

On this clonotype itself: A much larger clone is a single base away; this may be a read error. The rearrangement joins TRBV7-6 to TRBJ2-1; TRBD2 aligns across 7 bases. The CDR3 covers 13 residues. CDR1 is SGHVS, CDR2 FNYEAQ, per germline. The CDR3 DNA reads as TGTGCCAGCAGCTTGGGGGGGTCCGGGGAGCAGTCCTTC. Its protein product is CASSLGGSGEQSF.

This chain connects TRBV5-1 to TRBJ2-5; TRBD1 matches 8 bases. V was clipped by 2 bases and J by 5 bases; unmatched bases: 8. CDR1 and CDR2 from the germline V gene are SGHRS and YFSETQ. The length of the CDR3 is 15 residues. CDR3 loop: CASSFSRGLGETQYF. As DNA, the CDR3 is TGCGCCAGCAGCTTTTCCAGGGGGCTGGGGGAGACCCAGTACTTC.

Only a few counts were recorded for this clonotype. The chain links TRBV6-5 to TRBJ1-2; tentatively, D is TRBD1 (5 bases). This CDR3 has 14 amino acids. Trimming shortened V by 5 bases and J by 7 bases, and 17 bases separated the two germline ends. From germline, CDR1 is MNHEY and CDR2 SVGAGI. The CDR3: CASSTGTLFSGYTF. The CDR3 nucleotides read TGTGCCAGCAGTACCGGGACCCTCTTCTCTGGCTACACCTTC.

The table lists this clonotype with a few counts. The chain carries TRBV6-2 or TRBV6-3 and TRBJ1-6; 10 nucleotides align to TRBD1. Germline loops: CDR1 MNHEY, CDR2 SVGEGT. This CDR3 region has 15 residues. The V and J ends lost 8 bases and 4 bases, in that order; junction bases with no gene match: 5. CDR3 in amino acids: CASLGTGAYNSPLHF. For the CDR3, the DNA is TGTGCCAGCCTCGGGACAGGGGCGTATAATTCACCCCTCCACTTT.

The rearrangement links TRBV27 to TRBJ2-2, with D possibly being TRBD1 (5 bases). Per germline, CDR1 MNHEY and CDR2 SMNVEV (reference sequence). Trimming removed 6 bases from V and 2 bases from J, with 16 bases in between. The length of the CDR3 is 16 residues. The DNA of the CDR3 is TGTGCCAGCAGCTCTTATAGGACACCTAACACCGGGGAGCTGTTTTTT. Protein product: CASSSYRTPNTGELFF.

The DNA of the CDR3 is TGTGCCAGCCTCCATCCGACAGGGACTGGAAACACCATATATTTT. Its protein is CASLHPTGTGNTIYF. The rearrangement links TRBV6-2 or TRBV6-3 to TRBJ1-3, with 7 bases aligning to TRBD1. Germline-derived CDR1 and CDR2 are MNHEY and SVGEGT. The V gene end was trimmed by 8 bases and the J gene end by 2 bases; junction bases not matched to a gene: 9. The CDR3 extends over 15 amino acids.

The gene calls are TRBV19 and TRBJ2-7; D perhaps matches TRBD1 (6 bases). The ends were cut back, 9 bases at V and 5 bases at J, with 14 bases in the middle. The germline gives CDR1 LNHDA, CDR2 SQIVND (reference sequence). The length of the CDR3 is 12 residues. The CDR3 loop is CASSPGANEQYF. The CDR3 DNA follows: TGTGCCAGCTCGCCAGGGGCCAACGAGCAGTACTTC.

This clonotype was seen a handful of times. This sequence joins TRBV6-5 and TRBJ1-2; perhaps TRBD1 as D (6 bases). With 0 bases removed from V and 7 bases from J, the gap between germline ends came to 18 bases. The CDR3 covers 16 residues. Germline V gene data show CDR1 as MNHEY and CDR2 as SVGAGI. The DNA of the CDR3 is TGTGCCAGCAGTTACTCGATCGCAGGGGCGCCGGGTGGCTACACCTTC. Its protein product is CASSYSIAGAPGGYTF.

This clonotype was detected once. The rearrangement links TRBV7-2 to TRBJ2-4, with 8 bases fitting TRBD2. The CDR3 runs 17 residues. The germline V gene has CDR1 SGHTA and CDR2 FQGNSA. DNA of the CDR3: TGTGTCAGTAGCCCGGGGACTAGATCGGGTCCCAAAAACATTCAGTACTTC. Translating it yields CVSSPGTRSGPKNIQYF.

This clonotype was seen a handful of times. The J gene is TRBJ1-6, the V gene TRBV15, with D possibly matching TRBD1 (6 bases). The CDR3 runs to 15 residues. Trimming took off 0 bases at V and 6 bases at J, with 9 bases between the two ends. Germline V gene sequence: CDR1 LNHNV, CDR2 YYDKDF (reference sequence). CDR3 protein: CATSREGAGNSPLHF. CDR3 DNA sequence: TGTGCCACCAGCAGAGAGGGGGCGGGTAATTCACCCCTCCACTTT.

The sample holds many counts of this clonotype. The rearrangement links TRBV27 to TRBJ1-5; D might be TRBD1 (5 bases). Germline loops: CDR1 MNHEY, CDR2 SMNVEV (reference sequence). The CDR3 is 16 amino acids. V was shortened by 8 bases and J by 0 bases, with 17 bases between the two germline ends. The CDR3 DNA follows: TGTGCCAGCCTGCCGGGGGGAGGTAATAGCAATCAGCCCCAGCATTTT. It codes for CASLPGGGNSNQPQHF.

This clonotype was seen ten or more times. The V gene is TRBV4-1, the J gene TRBJ2-1; D not resolved. Trimming left V 1 base short and J 0 bases short, with 7 bases between. This CDR3 region has 15 residues. Germline assignment: CDR1 MGHRA and CDR2 YSYEKL. The CDR3 DNA reads TGCGCCAGCAGCCAAGTTGGCATCTCCTACAATGAGCAGTTCTTC. It yields the protein CASSQVGISYNEQFF.

At least ten counts were recorded for this clonotype. The chain couples TRBV7-6 to TRBJ1-1; tentatively, D is TRBD1 (5 bases). CDR3 length: 13 residues. Per the germline V gene, CDR1 is SGHVS and CDR2 is FNYEAQ. The V and J ends lost 3 bases and 4 bases respectively, with 9 bases between them. CDR3 coding DNA: TGTGCCAGCAGCTTCAGGGTGGGCACTGAAGCTTTCTTT. Protein product: CASSFRVGTEAFF.